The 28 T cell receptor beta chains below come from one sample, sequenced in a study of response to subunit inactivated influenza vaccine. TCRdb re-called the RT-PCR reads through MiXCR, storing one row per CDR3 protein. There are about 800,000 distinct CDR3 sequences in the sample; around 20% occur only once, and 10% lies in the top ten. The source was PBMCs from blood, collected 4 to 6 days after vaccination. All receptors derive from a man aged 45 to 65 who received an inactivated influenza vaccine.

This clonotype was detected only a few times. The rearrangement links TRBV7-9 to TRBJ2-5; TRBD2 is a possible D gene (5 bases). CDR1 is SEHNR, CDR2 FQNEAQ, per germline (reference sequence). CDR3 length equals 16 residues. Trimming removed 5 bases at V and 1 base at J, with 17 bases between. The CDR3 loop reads CASSVISLRGQETQYF. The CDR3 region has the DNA TGTGCCAGCAGCGTTATTTCCCTTCGGGGCCAAGAGACCCAGTACTTC.

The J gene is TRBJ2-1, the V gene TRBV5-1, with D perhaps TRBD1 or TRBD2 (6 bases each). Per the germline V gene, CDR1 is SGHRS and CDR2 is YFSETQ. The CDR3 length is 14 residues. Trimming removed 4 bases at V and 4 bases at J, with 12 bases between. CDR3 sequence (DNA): TGCGCCAGCAGCGACGGGGGCGGGTACAATGAGCAGTTCTTC. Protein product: CASSDGGGYNEQFF.

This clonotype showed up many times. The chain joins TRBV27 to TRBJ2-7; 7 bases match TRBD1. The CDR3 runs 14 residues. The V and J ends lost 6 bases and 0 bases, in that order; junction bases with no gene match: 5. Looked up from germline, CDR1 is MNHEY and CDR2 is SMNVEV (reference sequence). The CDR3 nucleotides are TGTGCCAGCAGCCGGACAGGTCCCTCCTACGAGCAGTACTTC. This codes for CASSRTGPSYEQYF.

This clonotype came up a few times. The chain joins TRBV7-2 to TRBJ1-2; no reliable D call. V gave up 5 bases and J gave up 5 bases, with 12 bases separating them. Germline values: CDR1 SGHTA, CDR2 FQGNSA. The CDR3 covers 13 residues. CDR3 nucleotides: TGTGCCAGCAGCCCCGCTTTCGGGTATGGCTACACCTTC. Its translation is CASSPAFGYGYTF.

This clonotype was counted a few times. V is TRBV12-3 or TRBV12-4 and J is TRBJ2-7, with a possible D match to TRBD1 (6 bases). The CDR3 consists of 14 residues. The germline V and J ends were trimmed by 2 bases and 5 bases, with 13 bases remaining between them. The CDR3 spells CASSLSQGLHEQYF. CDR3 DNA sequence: TGTGCCAGCAGTTTATCCCAGGGGCTCCACGAGCAGTACTTC.

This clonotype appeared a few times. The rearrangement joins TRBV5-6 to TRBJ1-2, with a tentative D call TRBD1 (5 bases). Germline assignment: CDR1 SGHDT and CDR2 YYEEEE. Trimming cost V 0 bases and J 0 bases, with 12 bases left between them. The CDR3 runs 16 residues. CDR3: CASSLATGRTNYGYTF. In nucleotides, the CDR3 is TGTGCCAGCAGCTTGGCCACGGGACGGACTAACTATGGCTACACCTTC.

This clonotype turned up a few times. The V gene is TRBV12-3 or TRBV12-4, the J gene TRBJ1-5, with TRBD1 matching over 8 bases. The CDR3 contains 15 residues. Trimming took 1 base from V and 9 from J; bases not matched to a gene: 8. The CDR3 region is CASSLGRQGAGPQHF. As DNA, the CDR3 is TGTGCCAGCAGTTTAGGAAGGCAGGGGGCGGGGCCCCAGCATTTT.

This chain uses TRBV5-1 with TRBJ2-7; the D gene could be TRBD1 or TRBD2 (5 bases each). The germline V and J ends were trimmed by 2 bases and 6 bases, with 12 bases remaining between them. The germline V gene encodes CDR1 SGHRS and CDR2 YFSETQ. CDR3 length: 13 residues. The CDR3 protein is CASSFRRDGEQYF. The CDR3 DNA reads TGCGCCAGCAGCTTCCGCAGGGACGGCGAGCAGTACTTC.

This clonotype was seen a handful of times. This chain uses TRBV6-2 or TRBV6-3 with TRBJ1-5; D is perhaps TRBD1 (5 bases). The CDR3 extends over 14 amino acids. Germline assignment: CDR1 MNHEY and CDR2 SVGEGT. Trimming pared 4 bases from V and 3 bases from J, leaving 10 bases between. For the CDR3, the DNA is TGTGCCAGCAGTTTAGGACACTTCAATCAGCCCCAGCATTTT. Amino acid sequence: CASSLGHFNQPQHF.

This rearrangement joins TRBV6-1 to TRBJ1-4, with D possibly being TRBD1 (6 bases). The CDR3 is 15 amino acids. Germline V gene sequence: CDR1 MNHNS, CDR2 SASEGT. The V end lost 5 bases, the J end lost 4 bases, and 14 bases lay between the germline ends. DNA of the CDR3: TGTGCCAGCAGTAAAGTCCAGGGGATTAATGAAAAACTGTTTTTT. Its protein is CASSKVQGINEKLFF.

CDR3: CASSLGGGAGFVEAFF. The CDR3 nucleotides are TGTGCCAGCAGTTTAGGAGGGGGCGCTGGGTTCGTTGAAGCTTTCTTT. V gene TRBV28 combines with J gene TRBJ1-1; 7 bases match TRBD1. V was pared by 2 bases and J by 7 bases, with 13 bases of the junction left unmatched. The CDR3 is 16 amino acids. From germline, CDR1 is MDHEN and CDR2 SYDVKM.

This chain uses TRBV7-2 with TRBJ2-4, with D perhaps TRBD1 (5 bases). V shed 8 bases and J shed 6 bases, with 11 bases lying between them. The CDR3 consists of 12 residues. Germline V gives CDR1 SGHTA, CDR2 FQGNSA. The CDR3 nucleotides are TGTGCCAGCGGCCGACAGAGAAACATTCAGTACTTC. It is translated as CASGRQRNIQYF.

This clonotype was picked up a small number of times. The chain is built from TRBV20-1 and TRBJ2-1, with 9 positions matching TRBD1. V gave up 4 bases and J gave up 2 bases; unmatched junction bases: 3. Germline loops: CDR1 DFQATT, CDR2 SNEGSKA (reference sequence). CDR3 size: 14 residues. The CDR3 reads CSATDRGTYNEQFF. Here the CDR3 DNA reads TGCAGTGCTACGGACAGGGGCACCTACAATGAGCAGTTCTTC.

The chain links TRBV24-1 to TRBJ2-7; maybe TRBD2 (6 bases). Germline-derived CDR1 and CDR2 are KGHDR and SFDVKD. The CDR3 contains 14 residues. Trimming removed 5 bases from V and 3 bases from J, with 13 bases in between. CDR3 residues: CATSAAGSFYEQYF. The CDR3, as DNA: TGTGCCACCAGTGCGGCGGGATCATTCTACGAGCAGTACTTC.

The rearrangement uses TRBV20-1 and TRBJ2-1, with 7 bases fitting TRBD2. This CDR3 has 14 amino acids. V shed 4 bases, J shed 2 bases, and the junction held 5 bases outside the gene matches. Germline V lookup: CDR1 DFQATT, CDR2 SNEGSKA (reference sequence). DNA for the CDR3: TGCAGTGCTACGGAGCGGGAAGCCTACAATGAGCAGTTCTTC. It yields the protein CSATEREAYNEQFF.

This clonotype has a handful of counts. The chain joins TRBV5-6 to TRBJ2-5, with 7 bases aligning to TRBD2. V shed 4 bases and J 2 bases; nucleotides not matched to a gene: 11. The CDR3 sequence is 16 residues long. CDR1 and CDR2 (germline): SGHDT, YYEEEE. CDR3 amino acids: CASSHRELATQETQYF. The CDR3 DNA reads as TGTGCCAGCAGCCATAGGGAACTAGCGACTCAAGAGACCCAGTACTTC.

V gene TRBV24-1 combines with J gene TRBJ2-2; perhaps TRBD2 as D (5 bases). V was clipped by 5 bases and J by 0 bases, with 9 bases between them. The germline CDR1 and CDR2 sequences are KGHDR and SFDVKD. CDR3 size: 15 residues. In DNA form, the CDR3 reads TGTGCCACCAGTGCCGGGATTGCGAACACCGGGGAGCTGTTTTTT. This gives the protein CATSAGIANTGELFF.

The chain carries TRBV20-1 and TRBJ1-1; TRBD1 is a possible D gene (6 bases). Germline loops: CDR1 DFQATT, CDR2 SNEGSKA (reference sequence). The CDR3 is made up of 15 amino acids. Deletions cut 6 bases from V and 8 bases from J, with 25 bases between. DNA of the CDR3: TGCAGTGCACCAGGCAATCAGGGGCCCTTCGGGGAAGCTTTCTTT. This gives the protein CSAPGNQGPFGEAFF.

The CDR3 region is CASSRTGPTGELFF. CDR3 bases: TGTGCCAGCAGTAGGACAGGGCCCACCGGGGAGCTGTTTTTT. V and J are TRBV27 and TRBJ2-2; TRBD1 matches 8 bases. V trimming: 5 bases; J trimming: 4 bases; junction bases outside the gene matches: 3. The CDR3 runs 14 residues. CDR1 is MNHEY, CDR2 SMNVEV, per germline (reference sequence).

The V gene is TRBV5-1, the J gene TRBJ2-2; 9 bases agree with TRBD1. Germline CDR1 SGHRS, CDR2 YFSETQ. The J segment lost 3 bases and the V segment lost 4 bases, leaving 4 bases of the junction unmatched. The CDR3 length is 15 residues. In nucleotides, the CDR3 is TGCGCCAGCAGCGCGGGACAGGGACACACCGGGGAGCTGTTTTTT. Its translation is CASSAGQGHTGELFF. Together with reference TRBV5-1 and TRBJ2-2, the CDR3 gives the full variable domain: KAGVTQTPRYLIKTRGQQVTLSCSPISGHRSVSWYQQTPGQGLQFLFEYFSETQRNKGNFPGRFSGRQFSNSRSEMNVSTLELGDSALYLCASSAGQGHTGELFFGEGSRLTVL.

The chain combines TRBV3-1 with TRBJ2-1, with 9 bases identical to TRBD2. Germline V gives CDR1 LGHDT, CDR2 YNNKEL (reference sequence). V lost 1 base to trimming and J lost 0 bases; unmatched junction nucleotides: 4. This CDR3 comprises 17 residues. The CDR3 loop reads CASSQGLAASSYNEQFF. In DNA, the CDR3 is TGTGCCAGCAGCCAAGGACTAGCGGCTAGCTCCTACAATGAGCAGTTCTTC.

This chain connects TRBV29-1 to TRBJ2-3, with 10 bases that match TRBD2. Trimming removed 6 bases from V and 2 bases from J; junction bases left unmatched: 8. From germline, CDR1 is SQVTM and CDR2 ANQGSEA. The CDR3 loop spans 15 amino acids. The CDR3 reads CSVPLSGRTTDTQYF. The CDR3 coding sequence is TGCAGCGTCCCACTTAGCGGGAGGACCACAGATACGCAGTATTTT.

CDR3 nucleotide sequence: TGCAGTGCTAGAGAGGGGGAAGGGACCCAGTACTTC. It specifies CSAREGEGTQYF. The rearrangement uses TRBV20-1 and TRBJ2-5; D possibly matches TRBD1 or TRBD2 (5 bases each). V lost 0 bases, J lost 7 bases, and 9 bases lay in between. Germline loops: CDR1 DFQATT, CDR2 SNEGSKA (reference sequence). The CDR3 length is 12 residues.

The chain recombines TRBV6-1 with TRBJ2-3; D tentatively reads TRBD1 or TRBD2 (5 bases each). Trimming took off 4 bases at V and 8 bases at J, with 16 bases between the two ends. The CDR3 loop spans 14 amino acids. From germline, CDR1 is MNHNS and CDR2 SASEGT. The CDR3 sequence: CASSVEGGRGTQYF. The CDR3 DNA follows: TGTGCCAGCAGTGTGGAAGGAGGAAGGGGTACGCAGTATTTT.

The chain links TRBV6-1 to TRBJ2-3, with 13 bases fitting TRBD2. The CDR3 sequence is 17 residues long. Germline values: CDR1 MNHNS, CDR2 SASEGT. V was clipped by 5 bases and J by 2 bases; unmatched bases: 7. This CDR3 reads CASSPWTSGGLTDTQYF. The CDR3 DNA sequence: TGTGCCAGCAGTCCCTGGACTAGCGGGGGACTCACAGATACGCAGTATTTT.

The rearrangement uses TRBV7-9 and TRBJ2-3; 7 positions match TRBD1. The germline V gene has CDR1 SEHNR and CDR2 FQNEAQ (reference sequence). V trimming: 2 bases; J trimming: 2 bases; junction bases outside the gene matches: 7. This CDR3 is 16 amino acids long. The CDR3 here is CASSLPGQAYTDTQYF. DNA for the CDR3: TGTGCCAGCAGCTTACCCGGACAGGCCTACACAGATACGCAGTATTTT.

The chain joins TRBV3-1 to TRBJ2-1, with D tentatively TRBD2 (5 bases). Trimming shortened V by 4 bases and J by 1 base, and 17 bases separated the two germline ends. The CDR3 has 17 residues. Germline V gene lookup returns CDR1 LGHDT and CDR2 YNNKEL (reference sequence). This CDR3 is CASSLIQTRFSYNEQFF. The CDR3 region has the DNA TGTGCCAGCAGCCTTATTCAAACTAGGTTTTCCTACAATGAGCAGTTCTTC.

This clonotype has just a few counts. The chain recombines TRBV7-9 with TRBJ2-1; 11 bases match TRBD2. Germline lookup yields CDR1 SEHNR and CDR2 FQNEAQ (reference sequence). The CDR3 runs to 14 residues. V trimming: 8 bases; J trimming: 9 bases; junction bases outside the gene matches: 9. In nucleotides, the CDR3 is TGTGCCAGCGGCGGGACTAGCGGATCGGGTGAGCAGTTCTTC. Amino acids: CASGGTSGSGEQFF. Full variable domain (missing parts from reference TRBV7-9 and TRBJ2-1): DTGVSQNPRHKITKRGQNVTFRCDPISEHNRLYWYRQTLGQGPEFLTYFQNEAQLEKSRLLSDRFSAERPKGSFSTLEIQRTEQGDSAMYLCASGGTSGSGEQFFGPGTRLTVL.